This T cell receptor (beta chain) was profiled in a study of T cells after somatic rescue of genetic block. Germline V lookup: CDR1 SQVTM, CDR2 ANQGSEA. This CDR3 is 13 amino acids long. V was clipped by 3 bases and J by 5 bases; unmatched bases: 5. Sequenced by immunoSEQ multiplex PCR; TCRdb stores in-frame clones only, minus some. The repertoire includes 80,000 to 100,000 clones, 85% to 90% of them detected once, and 1.6% sits in the top ten. This clonotype was sampled from a woman aged 18-29 years. V is TRBV29-1 and J is TRBJ1-1; 8 positions agree with TRBD1. Sequenced: peripheral blood mononuclear cells (PBMCs). The CDR3 DNA is TGCAGCGTTGATACAGGGGGGAGGACTGAAGCTTTCTTT. Translating gives CSVDTGGRTEAFF.